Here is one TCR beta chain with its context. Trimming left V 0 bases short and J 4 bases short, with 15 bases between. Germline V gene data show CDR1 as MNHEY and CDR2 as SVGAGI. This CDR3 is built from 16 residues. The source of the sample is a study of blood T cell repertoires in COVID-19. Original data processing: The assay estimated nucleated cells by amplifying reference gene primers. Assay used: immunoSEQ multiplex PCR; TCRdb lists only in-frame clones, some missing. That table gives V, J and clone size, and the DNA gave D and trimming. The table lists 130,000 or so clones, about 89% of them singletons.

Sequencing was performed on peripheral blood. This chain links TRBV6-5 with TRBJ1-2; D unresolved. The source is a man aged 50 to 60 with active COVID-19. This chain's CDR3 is CASSYSVTAVGYGYTF. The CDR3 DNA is TGTGCCAGCAGTTACTCAGTGACCGCGGTCGGCTATGGCTACACCTTC.